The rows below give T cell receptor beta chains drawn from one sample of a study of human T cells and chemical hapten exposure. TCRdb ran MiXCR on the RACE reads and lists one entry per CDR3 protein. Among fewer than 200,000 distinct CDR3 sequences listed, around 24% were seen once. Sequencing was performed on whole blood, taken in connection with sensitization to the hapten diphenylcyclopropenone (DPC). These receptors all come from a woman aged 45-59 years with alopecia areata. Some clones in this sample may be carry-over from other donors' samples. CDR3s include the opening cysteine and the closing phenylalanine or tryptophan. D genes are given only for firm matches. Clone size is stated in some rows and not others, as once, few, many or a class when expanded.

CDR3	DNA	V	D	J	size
CAWKETQYF	TGTGCCTGGAAAGAGACCCAGTACTTC	TRBV30	NA	TRBJ2-5	many
CATSRPTDRGPGGANVLTF	TGTGCCACCAGCCGCCCAACGGACAGGGGGCCGGGCGGGGCCAACGTCCTGACTTTC	TRBV15	TRBD1	TRBJ2-6	NA
CASSLGGTSRAGELFF	TGCGCCAGCAGCTTGGGAGGGACTAGCAGAGCCGGGGAGCTGTTTTTT	TRBV5-1	TRBD2	TRBJ2-2	few
CSARSAGGADTQYF	TGCAGCGCTAGATCAGCGGGAGGTGCAGATACGCAGTATTTT	TRBV29-1	TRBD2	TRBJ2-3	few
CASSLLAEVYNEQFF	TGTGCCAGCAGCTTACTAGCGGAGGTTTACAATGAGCAGTTCTTC	TRBV9	TRBD2	TRBJ2-1	NA
CSARDPTGNSGNTIYF	TGCAGTGCTAGAGATCCTACGGGGAACTCTGGAAACACCATATATTTT	TRBV20-1	NA	TRBJ1-3	NA
CASSIYMRLAHNEQFF	TGTGCCAGTAGCATCTACATGAGACTAGCCCACAATGAGCAGTTCTTC	TRBV19	TRBD2	TRBJ2-1	NA
CSARRFDEQFF	TGCAGTGCCCGACGGTTCGATGAGCAGTTCTTC	TRBV20-1	NA	TRBJ2-1	NA
CSASKLAGEGDTQYF	TGCAGTGCTTCCAAACTAGCGGGAGAGGGAGATACGCAGTATTTT	TRBV20-1	TRBD2	TRBJ2-3	many
CSVGLPWGGTEAFF	TGCAGCGTCGGCCTGCCTTGGGGTGGCACTGAAGCTTTCTTT	TRBV29-1	NA	TRBJ1-1	many
CSARRTGRSGTEAFF	TGCAGTGCTAGGAGGACAGGGCGTTCAGGCACTGAAGCTTTCTTT	TRBV20-1	TRBD1	TRBJ1-1	NA
CASRAAYNTGELFF	TGTGCCAGCAGAGCAGCCTACAACACCGGGGAGCTGTTTTTT	TRBV7-9	NA	TRBJ2-2	NA
CASSENVYNEQFF	TGCGCCAGCAGTGAGAACGTCTACAATGAGCAGTTCTTC	TRBV10-2	NA	TRBJ2-1	few
CASRHDPGPGANVLTF	TGTGCCAGCAGACACGATCCAGGGCCTGGGGCCAACGTCCTGACTTTC	TRBV5-5	NA	TRBJ2-6	NA
CATSRGGLSNEQFF	TGTGCCACCAGCAGGGGTGGACTTTCTAATGAGCAGTTCTTC	TRBV15	NA	TRBJ2-1	NA
CASSLDSWAGPSSGANVLTF	TGTGCCAGCAGCTTAGATTCTTGGGCAGGGCCATCCTCTGGGGCCAACGTCCTGACTTTC	TRBV7-6	NA	TRBJ2-6	few
CASSLARLNNEQFF	TGTGCCAGCAGCTTGGCGAGACTCAACAATGAGCAGTTCTTC	TRBV7-9	NA	TRBJ2-1	few